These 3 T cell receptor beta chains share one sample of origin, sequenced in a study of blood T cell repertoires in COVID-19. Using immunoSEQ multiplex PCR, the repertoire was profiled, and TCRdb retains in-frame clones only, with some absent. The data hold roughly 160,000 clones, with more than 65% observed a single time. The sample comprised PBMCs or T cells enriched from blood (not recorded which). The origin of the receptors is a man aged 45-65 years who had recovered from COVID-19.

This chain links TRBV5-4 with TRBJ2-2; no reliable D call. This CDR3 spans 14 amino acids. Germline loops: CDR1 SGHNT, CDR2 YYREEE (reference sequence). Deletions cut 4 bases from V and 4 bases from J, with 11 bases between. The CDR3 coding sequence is TGTGCCAGCAGCCGTGTTTCAGGCACCGGGGAGCTGTTTTTT. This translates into CASSRVSGTGELFF.

CDR3 nucleotide sequence: TGTGCCAGCAGCTTAGAAGGCGGCTTTAATTCACCCCTCCACTTT. It codes for CASSLEGGFNSPLHF. J is TRBJ1-6 and V is TRBV7-9; no definite D call. V lost 1 base and J lost 6, with 10 bases in between. The CDR3 consists of 15 residues. Germline lookup yields CDR1 SEHNR and CDR2 FQNEAQ (reference sequence).

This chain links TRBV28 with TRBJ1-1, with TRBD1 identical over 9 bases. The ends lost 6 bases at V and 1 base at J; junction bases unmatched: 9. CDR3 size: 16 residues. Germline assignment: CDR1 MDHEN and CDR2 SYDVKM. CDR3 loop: CASRYRQGVWNTEAFF. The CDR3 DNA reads TGTGCCAGCAGATACAGACAGGGGGTCTGGAACACTGAAGCTTTCTTT.